This T cell receptor beta chain was recovered during a study of CD8 T cells in ankylosing spondylitis. From the 5' RACE reads, TCRdb called clonotypes with MiXCR, one entry per CDR3 protein. This table holds some 300,000 distinct CDR3 sequences, about 20% found once. In germline, CDR1 is SQVTM, CDR2 ANQGSEA. The V end lost 4 bases, the J end lost 5 bases, and 9 bases lay between the germline ends. CDR3 length: 11 residues. The sample holds many counts of this clonotype. The V and J genes are TRBV29-1 and TRBJ2-7; weak D call: TRBD1 (6 bases). The sample taken for sequencing was blood, either unsorted or a sorted T cell fraction (not recorded which). The TCR comes from a female donor with ankylosing spondylitis or in good health (not recorded which). CDR3 nucleotides: TGCAGCGTTGGAAGGGGGAACGAGCAGTACTTC. Its translation: CSVGRGNEQYF.